This TCR beta chain comes out of a study of blood T cell repertoires in COVID-19. Germline CDR1 reads SGHNT; CDR2 reads YENEEA. This CDR3 is 15 amino acids long. Trimming shortened V by 1 base and J by 3 bases, and 10 bases separated the two germline ends. Using immunoSEQ multiplex PCR, the repertoire was profiled, and TCRdb retains in-frame clones only, with some absent. The sample yields about 120,000 clones, around 78% seen once. V is TRBV11-3 and J is TRBJ1-3; D is undetermined. The receptor was derived from a man between 65 and 80 years old with acute or convalescent COVID-19. The sample comprised peripheral blood. The DNA for the CDR3 is TGTGCCAGCAGCTTAGTCGGGGTTCGTGGAAACACCATATATTTT. Its translation is CASSLVGVRGNTIYF.